This T cell receptor (beta chain) derives from a study of blood T cell repertoires in COVID-19. Looking at the study overall: Sources were T cells, B-cell-depleted T cells, or PBMCs; the material itself was cDNA or gDNA.

The data were produced by immunoSEQ multiplex PCR, yet TCRdb's version contains in-frame clones alone and is incomplete. The sample shows 410,000 or so clones, 86% of them seen only once. V lost 0 bases and J 0 bases, leaving 7 bases between the germline ends. Germline-derived CDR1 and CDR2 are SGHTS and YDEGEE. CDR3 length equals 15 residues. The sample consisted of peripheral blood. The chain uses TRBV5-8 and TRBJ1-5; D is undetermined. This receptor was obtained from a woman aged 25 to 39 with active or convalescent COVID-19. CDR3 nucleotide sequence: TGTGCCAGCAGCTTGGCGGGTAATAGCAATCAGCCCCAGCATTTT. It specifies CASSLAGNSNQPQHF.